These 27 T cell receptor beta chains share one sample of origin, sequenced in a study of Ad26.COV2.S vaccination and SARS-CoV-2 variants. TCRdb's table, derived via immunoSEQ multiplex PCR, lists solely in-frame clones and lacks some. The sample consists of about 180,000 clones, about 83% of them appearing once. Sequenced material: peripheral blood, taken after recovery from COVID-19. The receptors originated from a human donor who had recovered from COVID-19.

V is TRBV5-4 and J is TRBJ2-7, with TRBD2 matching 7 bases. CDR1 and CDR2 (germline): SGHNT, YYREEE (reference sequence). V lost 4 bases and J lost 7; bases outside the gene matches: 14. The CDR3 consists of 15 residues. CDR3 DNA sequence: TGTGCCAGCAGCCGTACAGCGGGGACCTTGAGGGAGCAGTACTTC. It codes for CASSRTAGTLREQYF.

The chain combines TRBV10-3 with TRBJ1-2, with D possibly TRBD1 on 5 matching bases. The ends were cut back, 5 bases at V and 13 bases at J, with 26 bases in the middle. This CDR3 is 15 amino acids long. The V gene's germline CDR1 is ENHRY and CDR2 SYGVKD. The CDR3 here is CAISLSSGGASSPTF. CDR3 DNA: TGTGCCATCAGTCTCTCTTCTGGGGGAGCCTCATCGCCCACCTTC.

V usage is TRBV5-1 and J usage is TRBJ2-5; 7 positions agree with TRBD2. Losses at the gene ends were 5 bases for V and 3 bases for J; bases not matched to a gene: 7. This CDR3 spans 14 amino acids. Germline V gene sequence: CDR1 SGHRS, CDR2 YFSETQ. The chain's CDR3 is CASRGTTSEETQYF. The CDR3 bases are TGCGCCAGCAGGGGGACTACCTCGGAAGAGACCCAGTACTTC. Full variable domain (remainder filled in from reference TRBV5-1 and TRBJ2-5): KAGVTQTPRYLIKTRGQQVTLSCSPISGHRSVSWYQQTPGQGLQFLFEYFSETQRNKGNFPGRFSGRQFSNSRSEMNVSTLELGDSALYLCASRGTTSEETQYFGPGTRLLVL.

The chain employs TRBV2 and TRBJ1-5; no firm D call. Germline CDR1 reads SNHLY; CDR2 reads FYNNEI. The CDR3 length is 14 residues. Trimming cost V 0 bases and J 6 bases, with 9 bases left between them. CDR3 sequence reads: CASSEAPGVQPQHF. The CDR3, as DNA: TGTGCCAGCAGTGAAGCGCCCGGGGTTCAGCCCCAGCATTTT.

The V gene is TRBV19, the J gene TRBJ2-1; a possible D gene is TRBD1 (5 bases). Looked up from germline, CDR1 is LNHDA and CDR2 is SQIVND (reference sequence). The V end lost 1 base, the J end lost 0 bases, and 10 bases lay between the germline ends. The CDR3 is 16 residues long. The CDR3 region is CASSIGGSPSYNEQFF. CDR3 DNA: TGTGCCAGTAGTATAGGGGGCAGCCCCTCCTACAATGAGCAGTTCTTC.

This clone has ten or more counts. The chain employs TRBV19 and TRBJ2-1; D gene ambiguous. CDR3 length equals 14 residues. Germline-derived CDR1 and CDR2 are LNHDA and SQIVND (reference sequence). Trimming stripped 2 bases from V and 4 bases from J, with 9 bases between. For the CDR3, the DNA is TGTGCCAGTAGTATAAACCCGGAATACAATGAGCAGTTCTTC. As protein: CASSINPEYNEQFF.

The chain carries TRBV5-1 and TRBJ2-1; D might be TRBD2 (6 bases). Per germline, CDR1 SGHRS and CDR2 YFSETQ. This CDR3 contains 15 residues. V gave up 4 bases and J gave up 8 bases, with 19 bases separating them. The CDR3 loop reads CASSDRLVRGHEQFF. The CDR3 bases are TGCGCCAGCAGCGATCGACTAGTTCGAGGCCATGAGCAGTTCTTC. Together with reference TRBV5-1 and TRBJ2-1, the CDR3 gives the full variable domain: KAGVTQTPRYLIKTRGQQVTLSCSPISGHRSVSWYQQTPGQGLQFLFEYFSETQRNKGNFPGRFSGRQFSNSRSEMNVSTLELGDSALYLCASSDRLVRGHEQFFGPGTRLTVL.

The J gene is TRBJ2-3, the V gene TRBV6-2 or TRBV6-3; TRBD2 agrees at 9 bases. The CDR3 covers 15 residues. The trim removed 6 bases at V and 3 bases at J, leaving 7 bases unmatched. Germline V CDR1 and CDR2: MNHEY, SVGEGT. For the CDR3, the DNA is TGTGCCAGCAGCCAGGGACTAGCTGGGACAGATACGCAGTATTTT. It codes for CASSQGLAGTDTQYF.

This chain joins TRBV5-4 and TRBJ2-1, with D maybe TRBD2 (5 bases). The germline V gene encodes CDR1 SGHNT and CDR2 YYREEE (reference sequence). The CDR3 length is 16 residues. V dropped 4 bases and J dropped 3 bases, with 17 bases sitting between them. The chain's CDR3 is CASSGVSSGLYNEQFF. The CDR3 DNA sequence: TGTGCCAGCAGCGGCGTATCGAGCGGACTCTACAATGAGCAGTTCTTC.

The gene calls are TRBV5-4 and TRBJ2-7; 14 bases line up with TRBD2. With 5 bases clipped from V and 3 bases from J, the junction kept 4 bases outside the gene matches. Looked up from germline, CDR1 is SGHNT and CDR2 is YYREEE (reference sequence). There are 15 residues in the CDR3. CDR3 coding DNA: TGTGCCAGCAGTTTCGGGACTAGCGGGGGCTACGAGCAGTACTTC. Its translation is CASSFGTSGGYEQYF.

CDR3 amino acids: CASSLRPDTQYF. CDR3 sequence (DNA): TGTGCCAGCAGCTTAAGGCCAGATACGCAGTATTTT. V usage is TRBV7-8 and J usage is TRBJ2-3, with no clear D. Trimming cost V 2 bases and J 4 bases, with 4 bases left between them. Germline lookup yields CDR1 SGHVS and CDR2 FQNEAQ. The CDR3 totals 12 residues. The full variable domain, completed using reference TRBV7-8 and TRBJ2-3, is GAGVSQSPRYKVAKRGQDVALRCDPISGHVSLFWYQQALGQGPEFLTYFQNEAQLDKSGLPSDRFFAERPEGSVSTLKIQRTQQEDSAVYLCASSLRPDTQYFGPGTRLTVL.

The CDR3 reads CASSAVYSPRPGGAFF. For the CDR3, the DNA is TGTGCCAGTTCGGCGGTTTATTCGCCCAGGCCAGGGGGAGCTTTCTTT. The chain has TRBV19 and TRBJ1-1; TRBD1 matches at 7 bases. V lost 8 bases, J lost 10 bases, and 22 bases stayed unmatched. The CDR3 is 16 amino acids. Per the germline V gene, CDR1 is LNHDA and CDR2 is SQIVND (reference sequence). Full variable domain (remainder filled in from reference TRBV19 and TRBJ1-1): DGGITQSPKYLFRKEGQNVTLSCEQNLNHDAMYWYRQDPGQGLRLIYYSQIVNDFQKGDIAEGYSVSREKKESFPLTVTSAQKNPTAFYLCASSAVYSPRPGGAFFGQGTRLTVV.

For the CDR3, the DNA is TGTGCCAGCACCCCGGCAGGGACTATCCCGCCCCAGCATTTT. It translates to CASTPAGTIPPQHF. The rearrangement uses TRBV7-9 and TRBJ1-5; possible D gene TRBD1, 5 bases. Trimming shortened V by 7 bases and J by 9 bases, and 19 bases separated the two germline ends. The length of the CDR3 is 14 residues. Germline CDR1 SEHNR, CDR2 FQNEAQ (reference sequence).

This chain's CDR3 is CASSQDLAGGLNYYNEQFF. DNA for the CDR3: TGTGCCAGCAGCCAAGATCTAGCGGGAGGGCTAAATTATTATAATGAGCAGTTCTTC. The V call is TRBV14, the J call TRBJ2-1; 12 bases are shared with TRBD2. V shed 0 bases and J 7 bases; nucleotides not matched to a gene: 13. Germline values: CDR1 SGHDN, CDR2 FVKESK. The CDR3 contains 19 residues. The full variable domain, completed using reference TRBV14 and TRBJ2-1, is EAGVTQFPSHSVIEKGQTVTLRCDPISGHDNLYWYRRVMGKEIKFLLHFVKESKQDESGMPNNRFLAERTGGTYSTLKVQPAELEDSGVYFCASSQDLAGGLNYYNEQFFGPGTRLTVL.

This clone was seen a handful of times. V usage is TRBV12-5 and J usage is TRBJ1-5; D remains unclear. V was trimmed by 6 bases and J by 0 bases, leaving 6 bases between them. Germline V gives CDR1 LGHNT, CDR2 FRNRAP. The CDR3 spans 13 residues. Here the CDR3 DNA reads TGTGCTAGTGGGGCAAATAGCAATCAGCCCCAGCATTTT. Its protein product is CASGANSNQPQHF.

The chain links TRBV18 to TRBJ2-7; possibly TRBD1 for D (5 bases). Germline V gives CDR1 KGHSH, CDR2 LQKENI. This CDR3 spans 15 amino acids. The V gene lost 3 bases and the J gene lost 3 bases, with 15 bases spanning the gap. CDR3 residues: CASSPQGSHRYEQYF. The CDR3 bases are TGTGCCAGCTCACCTCAGGGATCTCACCGCTACGAGCAGTACTTC.

In DNA, the CDR3 is TGCGCCAGCAGTGGGGGGCAGGGTACTAATGAAAAACTGTTTTTT. Protein: CASSGGQGTNEKLFF. The V gene is TRBV5-1, the J gene TRBJ1-4; D is perhaps TRBD1 (6 bases). Germline V gene lookup returns CDR1 SGHRS and CDR2 YFSETQ. There are 15 residues in the CDR3. V lost 5 bases and J lost 2, with 13 bases in between.

V is TRBV27 and J is TRBJ2-4; TRBD1 or TRBD2 may be the D gene (5 bases each). Trimming shortened V by 0 bases and J by 5 bases, and 8 bases separated the two germline ends. This CDR3 spans 14 amino acids. Germline CDR1 MNHEY, CDR2 SMNVEV (reference sequence). The CDR3 DNA reads as TGTGCCAGCAGTTTATCCGGGGACCAAAACATTCAGTACTTC. Amino acid sequence: CASSLSGDQNIQYF.

This clone was seen only a few times. The chain links TRBV5-7 to TRBJ2-7; D unresolved. TRBV5-7 is an ORF; its function is uncertain. The CDR3 is 14 residues long. Trimming left V 0 bases short and J 3 bases short, with 10 bases between. CDR3 DNA sequence: TGTGCCAGCAGCTTGGACGAATATGACTACGAGCAGTACTTC. This codes for CASSLDEYDYEQYF.

This chain links TRBV27 with TRBJ1-5; no definite D call. Trimming stripped 0 bases from V and 1 base from J, with 10 bases between. From germline, CDR1 is MNHEY and CDR2 SMNVEV (reference sequence). The CDR3 spans 16 residues. CDR3 protein: CASSLSVRYSNQPQHF. CDR3 DNA: TGTGCCAGCAGTTTATCAGTCCGATACAGCAATCAGCCCCAGCATTTT.

V gene TRBV3-1 (or the pseudogene TRBV3-2) combines with J gene TRBJ1-1; no clear D. The germline V and J ends were trimmed by 4 bases and 4 bases, with 10 bases remaining between them. In germline, CDR1 is LGHDT, CDR2 YNNKEL (reference sequence). This CDR3 contains 13 residues. CDR3 residues: CASSLYYSTEAFF. CDR3 sequence (DNA): TGTGCCAGCAGCCTGTATTACAGCACTGAAGCTTTCTTT.

V is TRBV29-1 and J is TRBJ1-2, with a weak D call TRBD1 (6 bases). The CDR3 spans 15 residues. Looked up from germline, CDR1 is SQVTM and CDR2 is ANQGSEA. The V gene lost 5 bases and the J gene lost 0 bases, with 16 bases spanning the gap. In DNA, the CDR3 is TGCAGCGTTCCCCCCGGACAGTCCTCTAACTATGGCTACACCTTC. Its translation is CSVPPGQSSNYGYTF.

The V gene is TRBV28, the J gene TRBJ2-5, with D uncertain. Trimming pared 8 bases from V and 1 base from J, leaving 11 bases between. The CDR3 contains 13 residues. Germline CDR1 and CDR2: MDHEN and SYDVKM. The CDR3 DNA reads TGTGCCAGCCGTACAAGTATCCAAGAGACCCAGTACTTC. It yields the protein CASRTSIQETQYF.

The chain couples TRBV7-8 to TRBJ1-2; D gene unclear. Germline V gene data show CDR1 as SGHVS and CDR2 as FQNEAQ. V was shortened by 0 bases and J by 8 bases, with 10 bases between the two germline ends. The CDR3 spans 13 residues. CDR3 nucleotide sequence: TGTGCCAGCAGCTTAGCCGGCAGCACGGGCTACACCTTC. This gives the protein CASSLAGSTGYTF. The full variable domain, in which reference TRBV7-8 and TRBJ1-2 provide the parts outside the CDR3, is GAGVSQSPRYKVAKRGQDVALRCDPISGHVSLFWYQQALGQGPEFLTYFQNEAQLDKSGLPSDRFFAERPEGSVSTLKIQRTQQEDSAVYLCASSLAGSTGYTFGSGTRLTVV.

This chain uses TRBV28 with TRBJ1-2, with TRBD1 as a possible D gene (5 bases). The V gene's germline CDR1 is MDHEN and CDR2 SYDVKM. Trimming shortened V by 5 bases and J by 4 bases, and 8 bases separated the two germline ends. This CDR3 contains 12 residues. CDR3 in amino acids: CASSPTGYGYTF. DNA for the CDR3: TGTGCCAGCAGTCCTACAGGCTATGGCTACACCTTC.

This chain joins TRBV9 and TRBJ1-5; D ambiguous. Germline lookup yields CDR1 SGDLS and CDR2 YYNGEE. With 4 bases removed from V and 5 bases from J, the gap between germline ends came to 16 bases. This CDR3 has 15 amino acids. The CDR3 region is CASSPSPADYQPQHF. CDR3 sequence (DNA): TGTGCCAGCAGCCCCTCCCCGGCGGACTATCAGCCCCAGCATTTT. Complete variable domain (other parts from reference TRBV9 and TRBJ1-5): DSGVTQTPKHLITATGQRVTLRCSPRSGDLSVYWYQQSLDQGLQFLIQYYNGEERAKGNILERFSAQQFPDLHSELNLSSLELGDSALYFCASSPSPADYQPQHFGDGTRLSIL.

The V gene is TRBV6-1, the J gene TRBJ2-2, with 13 bases aligning to TRBD2. V shed 0 bases and J 5 bases; nucleotides not matched to a gene: 3. The CDR3 loop spans 17 amino acids. Germline V CDR1 and CDR2: MNHNS, SASEGT. This CDR3 reads CASSEAWGLAGTGELFF. DNA for the CDR3: TGTGCCAGCAGTGAAGCGTGGGGACTAGCGGGAACCGGGGAGCTGTTTTTT.